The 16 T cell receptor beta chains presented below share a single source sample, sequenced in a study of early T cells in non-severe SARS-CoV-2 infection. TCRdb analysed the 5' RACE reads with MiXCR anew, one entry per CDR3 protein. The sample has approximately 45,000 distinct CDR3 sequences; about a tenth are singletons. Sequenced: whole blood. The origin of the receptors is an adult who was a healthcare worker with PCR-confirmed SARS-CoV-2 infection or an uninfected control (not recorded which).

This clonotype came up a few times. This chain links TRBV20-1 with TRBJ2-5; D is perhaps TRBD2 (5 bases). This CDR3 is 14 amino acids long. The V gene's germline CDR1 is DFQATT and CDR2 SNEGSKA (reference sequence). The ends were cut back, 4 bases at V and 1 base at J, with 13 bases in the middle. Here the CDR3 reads CSANPPGSQETQYF. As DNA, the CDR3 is TGCAGTGCTAACCCCCCGGGGAGCCAAGAGACCCAGTACTTC.

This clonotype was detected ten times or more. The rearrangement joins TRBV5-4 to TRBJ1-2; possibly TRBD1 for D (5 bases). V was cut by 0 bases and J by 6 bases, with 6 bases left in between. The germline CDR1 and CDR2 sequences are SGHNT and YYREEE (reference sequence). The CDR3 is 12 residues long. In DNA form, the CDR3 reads TGTGCCAGCAGCTTGGCCAGGGATGGCTACACCTTC. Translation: CASSLARDGYTF.

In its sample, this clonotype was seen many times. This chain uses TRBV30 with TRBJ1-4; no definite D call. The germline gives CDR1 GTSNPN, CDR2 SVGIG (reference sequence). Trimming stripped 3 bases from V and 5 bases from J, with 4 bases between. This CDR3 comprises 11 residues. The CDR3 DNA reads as TGTGCCTGGAGAGAGAATGAAAAACTGTTTTTT. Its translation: CAWRENEKLFF.

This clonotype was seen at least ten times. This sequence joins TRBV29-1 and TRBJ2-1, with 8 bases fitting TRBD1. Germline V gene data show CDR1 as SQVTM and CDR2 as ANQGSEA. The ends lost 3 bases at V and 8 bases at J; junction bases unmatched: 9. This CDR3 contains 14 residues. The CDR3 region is CSVERNRGKDEQFF. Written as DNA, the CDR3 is TGCAGCGTTGAGCGGAACAGGGGGAAGGATGAGCAGTTCTTC.

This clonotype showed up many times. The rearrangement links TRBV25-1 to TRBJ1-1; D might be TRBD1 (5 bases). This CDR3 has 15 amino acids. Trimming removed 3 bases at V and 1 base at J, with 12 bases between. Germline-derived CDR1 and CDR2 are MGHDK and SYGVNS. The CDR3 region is CASSDSTTGNTEAFF. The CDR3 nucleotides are TGTGCCAGCAGTGACTCTACCACAGGGAACACTGAAGCTTTCTTT.

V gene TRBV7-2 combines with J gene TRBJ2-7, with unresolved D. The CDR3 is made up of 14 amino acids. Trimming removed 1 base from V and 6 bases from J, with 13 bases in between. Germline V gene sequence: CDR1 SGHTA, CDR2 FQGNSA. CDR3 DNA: TGTGCCAGCAGCTTAGGCTCCCCACCCGCCGAGCAGTACTTC. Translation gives CASSLGSPPAEQYF.

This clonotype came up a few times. The CDR3 DNA sequence: TGCGCCAGCAGGTCAGGGTACGGCACAGATACGCAGTATTTT. This sequence encodes CASRSGYGTDTQYF. This sequence joins TRBV5-1 and TRBJ2-3; a weak D match, TRBD1 (5 bases). Between the trimmed V and J ends, which lost 5 bases and 1 base, there was a span of 11 bases. Germline values: CDR1 SGHRS, CDR2 YFSETQ. CDR3 length: 14 amino acids.

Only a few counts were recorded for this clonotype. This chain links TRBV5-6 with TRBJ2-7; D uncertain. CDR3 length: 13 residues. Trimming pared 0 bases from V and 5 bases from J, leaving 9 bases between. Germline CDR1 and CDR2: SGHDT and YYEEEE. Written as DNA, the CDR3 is TGTGCCAGCAGCTTGGATCCCGAAAACGAGCAGTACTTC. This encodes CASSLDPENEQYF.

The CDR3 bases are TGCAGTGCTAGCCCGGGACAGGGGGTTTCCGGGGAGCTGTTTTTT. Translating gives CSASPGQGVSGELFF. This chain uses TRBV20-1 with TRBJ2-2, with 11 bases lining up with TRBD1. Germline lookup yields CDR1 DFQATT and CDR2 SNEGSKA (reference sequence). The CDR3 contains 15 residues. Trimming removed 3 bases from V and 6 bases from J; junction bases left unmatched: 6.

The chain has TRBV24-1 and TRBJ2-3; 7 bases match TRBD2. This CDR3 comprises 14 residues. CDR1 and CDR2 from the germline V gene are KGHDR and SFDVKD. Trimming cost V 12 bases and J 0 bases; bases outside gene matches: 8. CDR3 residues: CAAGRGRSTDTQYF. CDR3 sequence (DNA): TGTGCCGCGGGGAGGGGACGGAGCACAGATACGCAGTATTTT.

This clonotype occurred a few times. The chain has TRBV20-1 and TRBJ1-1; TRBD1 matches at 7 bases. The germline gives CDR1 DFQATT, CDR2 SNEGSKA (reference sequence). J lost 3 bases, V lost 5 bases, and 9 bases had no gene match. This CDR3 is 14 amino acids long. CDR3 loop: CSAEDRTRDTEAFF. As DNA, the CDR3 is TGCAGTGCTGAGGACAGGACCAGGGACACTGAAGCTTTCTTT.

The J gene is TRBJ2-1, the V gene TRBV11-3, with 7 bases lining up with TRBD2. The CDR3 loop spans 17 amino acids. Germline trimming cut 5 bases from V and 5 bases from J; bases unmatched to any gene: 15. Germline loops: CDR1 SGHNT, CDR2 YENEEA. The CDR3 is CASSPGSWRGRNNEQFF. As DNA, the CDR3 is TGTGCCAGCAGCCCAGGTAGTTGGCGGGGGAGGAACAATGAGCAGTTCTTC. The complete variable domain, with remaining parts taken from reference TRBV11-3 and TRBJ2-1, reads EAGVVQSPRYKIIEKKQPVAFWCNPISGHNTLYWYLQNLGQGPELLIRYENEEAVDDSQLPKDRFSAERLKGVDSTLKIQPAELGDSAVYLCASSPGSWRGRNNEQFFGPGTRLTVL.

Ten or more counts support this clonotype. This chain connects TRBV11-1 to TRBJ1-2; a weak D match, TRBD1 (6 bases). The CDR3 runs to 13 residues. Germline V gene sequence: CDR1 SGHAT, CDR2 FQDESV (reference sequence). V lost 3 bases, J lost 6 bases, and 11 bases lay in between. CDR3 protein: CASSFNRQDGYTF. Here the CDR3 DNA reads TGTGCCAGCAGCTTCAATCGACAGGATGGCTACACCTTC.

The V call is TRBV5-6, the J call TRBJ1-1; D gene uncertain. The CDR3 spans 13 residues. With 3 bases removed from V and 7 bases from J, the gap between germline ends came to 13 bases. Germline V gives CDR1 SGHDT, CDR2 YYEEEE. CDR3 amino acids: CASSYYDRIEAFF. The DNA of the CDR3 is TGTGCCAGCAGCTACTATGATCGGATTGAAGCTTTCTTT.

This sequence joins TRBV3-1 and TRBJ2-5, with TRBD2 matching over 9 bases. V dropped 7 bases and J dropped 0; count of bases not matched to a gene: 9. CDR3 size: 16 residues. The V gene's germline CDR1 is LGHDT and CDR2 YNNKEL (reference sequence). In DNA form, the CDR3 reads TGTGCCAGCACCCGAGTCACTAGCGGGTACCAAGAGACCCAGTACTTC. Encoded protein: CASTRVTSGYQETQYF.

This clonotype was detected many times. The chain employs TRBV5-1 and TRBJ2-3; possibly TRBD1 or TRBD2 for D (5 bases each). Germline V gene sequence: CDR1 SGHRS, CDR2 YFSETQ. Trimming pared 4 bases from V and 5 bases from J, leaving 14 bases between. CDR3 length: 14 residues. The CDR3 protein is CASSPRDPGDTQYF. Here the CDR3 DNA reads TGCGCCAGCAGCCCCAGGGACCCCGGAGATACGCAGTATTTT. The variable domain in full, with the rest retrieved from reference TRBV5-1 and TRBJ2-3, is KAGVTQTPRYLIKTRGQQVTLSCSPISGHRSVSWYQQTPGQGLQFLFEYFSETQRNKGNFPGRFSGRQFSNSRSEMNVSTLELGDSALYLCASSPRDPGDTQYFGPGTRLTVL.